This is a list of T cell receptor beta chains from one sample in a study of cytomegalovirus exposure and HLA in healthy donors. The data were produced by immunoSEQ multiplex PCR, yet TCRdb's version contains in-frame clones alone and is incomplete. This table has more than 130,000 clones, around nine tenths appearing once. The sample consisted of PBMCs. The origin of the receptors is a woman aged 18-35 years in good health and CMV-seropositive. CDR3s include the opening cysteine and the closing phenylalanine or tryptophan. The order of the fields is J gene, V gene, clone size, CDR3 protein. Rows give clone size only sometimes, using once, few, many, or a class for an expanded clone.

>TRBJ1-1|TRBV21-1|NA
CASSKGGRTEAFF
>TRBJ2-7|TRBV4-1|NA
CASSHDRGYEQYF
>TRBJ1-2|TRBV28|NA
CASRKGTATYGYTF
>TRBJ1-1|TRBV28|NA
CASNRGYLNTEAFF
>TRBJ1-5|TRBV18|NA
CASSPRTGGQPQHF
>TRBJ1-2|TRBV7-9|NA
CASSLPLQGNGYTF
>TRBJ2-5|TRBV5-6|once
CASSFLPGDNQETQYF
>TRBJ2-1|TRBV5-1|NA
CASKAGTGYNEQFF
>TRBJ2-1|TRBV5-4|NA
CASSLKSYNEQFF
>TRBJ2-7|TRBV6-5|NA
CASSYLYPRGEQYF
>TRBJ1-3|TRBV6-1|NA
CASSNDRLGGNTIYF
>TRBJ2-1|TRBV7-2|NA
CASSFDRENEQFF
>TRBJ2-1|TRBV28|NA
CASRIKLAPVYNEQFF